This passage covers 32 T cell receptor beta chains from one sample sequenced in a study of human T cells and chemical hapten exposure. In TCRdb, the RACE reads were re-called with MiXCR into one record per CDR3 protein. The table has 200,000 to 300,000 distinct CDR3 sequences, 7% to 10% seen once. This sample's time point: pre-sensitization, week 0. Noted treatment: therapeutic diphenylcyclopropenone sensitization with weekly scalp DPC. The sequencing here drew on whole blood, taken in connection with sensitization to the hapten diphenylcyclopropenone (DPC). The receptors here all came from a woman in her thirties or forties with alopecia areata. Some clones in this sample may be carry-over from other donors' samples.

This clonotype has a count of ten or more. The chain employs TRBV20-1 and TRBJ2-1; TRBD2 agrees at 10 bases. The V gene's germline CDR1 is DFQATT and CDR2 SNEGSKA (reference sequence). The J segment lost 1 base and the V segment lost 6 bases, leaving 18 bases of the junction unmatched. The CDR3 totals 19 residues. CDR3 sequence: CSASSLAGLGRISYNEQFF. The CDR3 coding sequence is TGCAGTGCCTCCTCACTAGCGGGATTGGGGAGGATTTCCTACAATGAGCAGTTCTTC.

Many counts were recorded for this clonotype. V gene TRBV4-3 combines with J gene TRBJ1-1; D is undetermined. Germline V gene sequence: CDR1 LGHNA, CDR2 YSLEER. V was shortened by 0 bases and J by 4 bases, with 15 bases between the two germline ends. The CDR3 totals 16 residues. CDR3 protein: CASSQDRSSGGTEAFF. In nucleotides, the CDR3 is TGCGCCAGCAGCCAAGATCGGTCCTCAGGAGGCACTGAAGCTTTCTTT.

The rearrangement uses TRBV20-1 and TRBJ2-3; maybe TRBD2 (6 bases). V was pared by 6 bases and J by 0 bases, with 16 bases between. This CDR3 is 15 amino acids long. The germline CDR1 and CDR2 sequences are DFQATT and SNEGSKA (reference sequence). CDR3 protein: CSANLAKSSTDTQYF. For the CDR3, the DNA is TGCAGTGCAAACCTAGCGAAGTCTAGCACAGATACGCAGTATTTT.

This clonotype turned up a few times. This sequence joins TRBV28 and TRBJ1-5; D possibly corresponds to TRBD1 (5 bases). V lost 2 bases and J 9 bases, leaving 8 bases between the germline ends. The V gene's germline CDR1 is MDHEN and CDR2 SYDVKM. The CDR3 covers 12 residues. The CDR3, as DNA: TGTGCCAGCAGTTTAGCTGGGGGGCCCCAGCATTTT. Its protein is CASSLAGGPQHF.

V is TRBV30 and J is TRBJ2-2, with a weak D call TRBD2 (5 bases). The V gene lost 3 bases and the J gene lost 4 bases, with 21 bases spanning the gap. CDR1 and CDR2 from the germline V gene are GTSNPN and SVGIG (reference sequence). CDR3 length equals 17 residues. The CDR3 sequence is CAWRDSAAWTATGELFF. Written as DNA, the CDR3 is TGTGCCTGGAGGGACTCGGCCGCTTGGACGGCCACCGGGGAGCTGTTTTTT.

The V and J genes are TRBV6-5 and TRBJ2-7; the D call may be TRBD1 or TRBD2 (5 bases each). V lost 0 bases, J lost 0 bases, and 12 bases lay in between. The CDR3 is 16 residues long. Germline V lookup: CDR1 MNHEY, CDR2 SVGAGI. CDR3 sequence: CASSYSTHGASYEQYF. The CDR3 DNA reads TGTGCCAGCAGTTACTCGACTCACGGGGCCTCCTACGAGCAGTACTTC.

This clonotype has ten or more counts. The chain combines TRBV12-3 or TRBV12-4 with TRBJ1-5; tentatively, D is TRBD1 (6 bases). V dropped 3 bases and J dropped 7 bases, with 10 bases sitting between them. This CDR3 is 13 amino acids long. CDR3 bases: TGTGCCAGCAGTTTCAGGGGCGGGCAGCCCCAGCATTTT. Translated: CASSFRGGQPQHF.

The J gene is TRBJ2-2, the V gene TRBV12-3 or TRBV12-4; 11 positions agree with TRBD2. V dropped 6 bases and J dropped 7; count of bases not matched to a gene: 4. The CDR3 length is 14 residues. The CDR3 DNA reads TGTGCCAGCAGCCTGACTAGCGGGAACGGGGAGCTGTTTTTT. It translates to CASSLTSGNGELFF.

The gene calls are TRBV28 and TRBJ2-7; the match to TRBD2 covers 7 bases. This CDR3 comprises 14 residues. Germline-derived CDR1 and CDR2 are MDHEN and SYDVKM. J lost 3 bases, V lost 4 bases, and 6 bases had no gene match. For the CDR3, the DNA is TGTGCCAGCAGTTCCAGTCCTAGCGGCTACGAGCAGTACTTC. It specifies CASSSSPSGYEQYF.

The CDR3 DNA is TGTGCCAGCAGCTTGGGGGTCTCGGGAACTGAAGCTTTCTTT. Protein: CASSLGVSGTEAFF. This rearrangement joins TRBV7-3 to TRBJ1-1; TRBD1 is a possible D gene (5 bases). The CDR3 covers 14 residues. V was cut by 3 bases and J by 5 bases, with 13 bases left in between. Germline assignment: CDR1 SGHTA and CDR2 FQGTGA.

This clonotype was detected many times. This chain links TRBV5-1 with TRBJ2-7; D may be TRBD2 (5 bases). The CDR3 runs 14 residues. CDR1 is SGHRS and CDR2 is YFSETQ in the germline V gene. Trimming cost V 1 base and J 6 bases, with 14 bases left between them. The CDR3: CASSLISGAGEQYF. Written as DNA, the CDR3 is TGCGCCAGCAGCTTGATATCAGGTGCGGGCGAGCAGTACTTC. The variable domain in full, completed from reference TRBV5-1 and TRBJ2-7, reads KAGVTQTPRYLIKTRGQQVTLSCSPISGHRSVSWYQQTPGQGLQFLFEYFSETQRNKGNFPGRFSGRQFSNSRSEMNVSTLELGDSALYLCASSLISGAGEQYFGPGTRLTVT.

The V gene is TRBV15, the J gene TRBJ2-7; D ambiguous. The CDR3 is 15 residues long. The V gene's germline CDR1 is LNHNV and CDR2 YYDKDF (reference sequence). Deletions cut 0 bases from V and 5 bases from J, with 14 bases between. The CDR3 nucleotides read TGTGCCACCAGCAGAGACCCTACGTTATCGAACGAGCAGTACTTC. Translating gives CATSRDPTLSNEQYF.

This clonotype was detected only a few times. The chain carries TRBV28 and TRBJ2-7, with D maybe TRBD1 (7 bases). Per germline, CDR1 MDHEN and CDR2 SYDVKM. The V end was cut by 8 bases, the J end by 3 bases, with 20 bases between. CDR3 length equals 15 residues. CDR3 region: CASQGRGAGSYEQYF. Here the CDR3 DNA reads TGTGCCAGCCAAGGCAGGGGGGCAGGTAGCTACGAGCAGTACTTC.

This clonotype was seen only a few times. V is TRBV6-5 and J is TRBJ2-3; 8 bases map to TRBD2. The CDR3 sequence is 15 residues long. The J segment lost 2 bases and the V segment lost 5 bases, leaving 6 bases of the junction unmatched. In germline, CDR1 is MNHEY, CDR2 SVGAGI. DNA of the CDR3: TGTGCCAGCAGTCCTAGCGGGTACGACACAGATACGCAGTATTTT. It codes for CASSPSGYDTDTQYF.

In this sample, this clonotype turned up many times. This chain uses TRBV7-2 with TRBJ1-5; TRBD1 might be the D (6 bases). The CDR3 has 14 residues. The germline V and J ends were trimmed by 1 base and 4 bases, with 8 bases remaining between them. The germline V gene encodes CDR1 SGHTA and CDR2 FQGNSA. CDR3 protein: CASSLEGGNQPQHF. In DNA, the CDR3 is TGTGCCAGCAGCTTAGAGGGGGGAAATCAGCCCCAGCATTTT.

The table lists this clonotype with a few counts. The V and J genes are TRBV29-1 and TRBJ1-2, with D perhaps TRBD1 (5 bases). Germline V gene data show CDR1 as SQVTM and CDR2 as ANQGSEA. V lost 5 bases, J lost 1 base, and 11 bases lay in between. This CDR3 region has 13 residues. CDR3: CSVLGQDNYGYTF. The CDR3 DNA reads TGCAGCGTTTTGGGGCAGGATAACTATGGCTACACCTTC.

V is TRBV27 and J is TRBJ1-2, with 8 bases aligning to TRBD1. There are 15 residues in the CDR3. Germline trimming cut 5 bases from V and 4 bases from J; bases unmatched to any gene: 9. The germline gives CDR1 MNHEY, CDR2 SMNVEV (reference sequence). In nucleotides, the CDR3 is TGTGCCAGCAGTCCCGGACAGGGAAGGGCCTATGGCTACACCTTC. Its protein product is CASSPGQGRAYGYTF.

This clonotype was counted a few times. The chain joins TRBV5-1 to TRBJ2-1, with a weak D call TRBD2 (6 bases). This CDR3 region has 15 residues. Germline V gene data show CDR1 as SGHRS and CDR2 as YFSETQ. V lost 4 bases and J lost 4, with 15 bases in between. The CDR3 reads CASSISGLPYNEQFF. DNA for the CDR3: TGCGCCAGCAGCATTAGCGGTCTCCCATACAATGAGCAGTTCTTC.

A few counts support this clonotype. The rearrangement joins TRBV19 to TRBJ1-5; 7 bases are a match to TRBD1. Per germline, CDR1 LNHDA and CDR2 SQIVND (reference sequence). Germline trimming cut 5 bases from V and 5 bases from J; bases unmatched to any gene: 3. This CDR3 has 13 amino acids. The CDR3 nucleotides are TGTGCCAGTAGTGGGCAGGGGGATCAGCCCCAGCATTTT. Its translation is CASSGQGDQPQHF. The whole variable domain, filled in from reference TRBV19 and TRBJ1-5, reads DGGITQSPKYLFRKEGQNVTLSCEQNLNHDAMYWYRQDPGQGLRLIYYSQIVNDFQKGDIAEGYSVSREKKESFPLTVTSAQKNPTAFYLCASSGQGDQPQHFGDGTRLSIL.

The chain couples TRBV19 to TRBJ1-5, with D possibly TRBD1 on 5 matching bases. The CDR3 contains 12 residues. The V and J ends lost 8 bases and 6 bases respectively, with 11 bases between them. The germline V gene encodes CDR1 LNHDA and CDR2 SQIVND (reference sequence). The CDR3 protein is CASLQGGQPQHF. The DNA of the CDR3 is TGTGCCAGTCTGCAGGGTGGTCAGCCCCAGCATTTT.

This chain connects TRBV27 to TRBJ2-7; D uncertain. The CDR3 loop spans 14 amino acids. Deletions cut 5 bases from V and 1 base from J, with 12 bases between. Germline V CDR1 and CDR2: MNHEY, SMNVEV (reference sequence). The CDR3 region is CASSPMQASYEQYF. CDR3 nucleotides: TGTGCCAGCAGTCCCATGCAAGCGTCCTACGAGCAGTACTTC.

A few counts support this clonotype. The chain uses TRBV5-1 and TRBJ2-7; 8 bases match TRBD1. The CDR3 has 16 amino acids. J gave up 2 bases and V 2 bases, and 9 bases lay outside the gene matches. Looked up from germline, CDR1 is SGHRS and CDR2 is YFSETQ. The CDR3 coding sequence is TGCGCCAGCAGCTTTACCATGGACAGGGCACCCTACGAGCAGTACTTC. Encoded protein: CASSFTMDRAPYEQYF.

This clonotype has more than one count but fewer than ten. The V and J genes are TRBV7-2 and TRBJ2-7; TRBD1 aligns across 9 bases. Germline CDR1 is SGHTA and CDR2 is FQGNSA. Germline trimming cut 5 bases from V and 2 bases from J; bases unmatched to any gene: 4. CDR3 size: 14 residues. CDR3 region: CASSHRDRAYEQYF. The CDR3 DNA is TGTGCCAGCAGCCACCGGGACAGGGCCTACGAGCAGTACTTC.

This clonotype was counted between two and nine times. This rearrangement joins TRBV12-3 or TRBV12-4 to TRBJ2-2, with 10 bases fitting TRBD1. Trimming removed 7 bases from V and 4 bases from J; junction bases left unmatched: 6. CDR3 length: 15 amino acids. The CDR3 loop is CASTPGQGSTGELFF. CDR3 coding DNA: TGTGCCAGCACCCCGGGACAGGGGTCCACCGGGGAGCTGTTTTTT.

This clonotype was picked up many times. The chain couples TRBV29-1 to TRBJ2-2, with D possibly being TRBD1 (5 bases). The CDR3 extends over 12 amino acids. CDR1 and CDR2 (germline): SQVTM, ANQGSEA. CDR3 DNA: TGCAGTGCCACAGGGAACACCGGGGAGCTGTTTTTT. Amino acids: CSATGNTGELFF.

This clonotype was detected only a few times. V usage is TRBV14 and J usage is TRBJ2-3; 10 nucleotides align to TRBD2. Germline V lookup: CDR1 SGHDN, CDR2 FVKESK. CDR3 size: 15 residues. Germline trimming cut 4 bases from V and 1 base from J; bases unmatched to any gene: 2. CDR3 sequence reads: CASSRLAGGTDTQYF. In DNA form, the CDR3 reads TGTGCCAGCAGCCGGCTAGCGGGAGGCACAGATACGCAGTATTTT.

This clonotype was recorded at least ten times. The V gene is TRBV28, the J gene TRBJ2-7, with D hard to call. V lost 7 bases and J 0 bases, leaving 10 bases between the germline ends. The CDR3 contains 13 residues. Germline lookup yields CDR1 MDHEN and CDR2 SYDVKM. The CDR3 DNA is TGTGCCAGCACCCTACAGAGCTCCTACGAGCAGTACTTC. Encoded protein: CASTLQSSYEQYF.

CDR3 protein: CASSYGDRDYEQYF. The CDR3 nucleotides read TGTGCCAGCAGTTATGGGGACAGAGACTACGAGCAGTACTTC. V and J are TRBV12-3 or TRBV12-4 and TRBJ2-7; 7 bases are shared with TRBD1. The CDR3 is 14 amino acids. Losses at the gene ends were 4 bases for V and 3 bases for J; bases not matched to a gene: 6.

This clonotype came up a few times. This chain uses TRBV4-1 with TRBJ2-5; D may be TRBD1 (6 bases). This CDR3 region has 15 residues. V lost 5 bases and J lost 3, with 16 bases in between. Germline loops: CDR1 MGHRA, CDR2 YSYEKL. Written as DNA, the CDR3 is TGCGCCAGCAGCTCCGGGACCCCAGGGGAAGAGACCCAGTACTTC. It is translated as CASSSGTPGEETQYF.

This clonotype has ten or more counts. CDR3 DNA: TGTGCCAGCAGCTTAGATAGCGGCCTAGCCAAAAACATTCAGTACTTC. Amino acid sequence: CASSLDSGLAKNIQYF. This chain connects TRBV7-2 to TRBJ2-4, with TRBD2 as a possible D gene (6 bases). Trimming pared 1 base from V and 0 bases from J, leaving 10 bases between. CDR3 length: 16 amino acids. Germline lookup yields CDR1 SGHTA and CDR2 FQGNSA.

This clonotype was observed a handful of times. The V and J genes are TRBV20-1 and TRBJ1-1, with 7 bases identical to TRBD1. This CDR3 spans 13 amino acids. V was clipped by 6 bases and J by 7 bases; unmatched bases: 11. Germline lookup yields CDR1 DFQATT and CDR2 SNEGSKA (reference sequence). The CDR3 DNA follows: TGCAGTGCCTCCCGGAACAGGGGCTATGAAGCTTTCTTT. Protein product: CSASRNRGYEAFF.

The chain recombines TRBV28 with TRBJ2-7; 7 bases match TRBD2. This CDR3 has 14 amino acids. The germline gives CDR1 MDHEN, CDR2 SYDVKM. V lost 5 bases, J lost 3 bases, and 7 bases stayed unmatched. CDR3 nucleotide sequence: TGTGCCAGCAGTAATCACGGGGGGAACTACGAGCAGTACTTC. Its protein product is CASSNHGGNYEQYF. The entire variable domain, with the rest obtained from reference TRBV28 and TRBJ2-7, is as follows: DVKVTQSSRYLVKRTGEKVFLECVQDMDHENMFWYRQDPGLGLRLIYFSYDVKMKEKGDIPEGYSVSREKKERFSLILESASTNQTSMYLCASSNHGGNYEQYFGPGTRLTVT.